The 29 T cell receptor beta chains below come from one sample, sequenced in a study of patients and donors after allogeneic stem cell transplantation. TCRdb independently ran MiXCR on the RT-PCR reads; one entry per CDR3 protein. The sample consists of over 350,000 distinct CDR3 sequences, approximately 16% of them appearing once. The sequencing sample was made of blood, either unsorted or a sorted T cell fraction (not recorded which). The receptors here all came from a human donor who was either an allogeneic HSCT recipient or a stem cell or donor lymphocyte infusion donor (not recorded which). It is not recorded whose cells these are; they may come from a transplant donor.

The chain couples TRBV27 to TRBJ2-7, with D maybe TRBD1 (5 bases). Germline CDR1 reads MNHEY; CDR2 reads SMNVEV (reference sequence). This CDR3 region has 15 residues. V lost 5 bases to trimming and J lost 2 bases, with 16 bases between them. Here the CDR3 DNA reads TGTGCCAGCAGTCCCACCGGCAGGGATACCTACGAGCAGTACTTC. Its protein product is CASSPTGRDTYEQYF.

Concerning this clonotype itself: Germline and junction disagree at one end, which may indicate a read error. The chain uses TRBV7-7 and TRBJ1-2; TRBD1 might be the D (5 bases). CDR1 is SSHAT, CDR2 FNYEAQ, per germline (reference sequence). This CDR3 region has 16 residues. CDR3 coding DNA: TGTGCTAGCAGTTATTACTCAGACAGAGCGAACTATGGCTACACCTTC. Residues: CASSYYSDRANYGYTF.

V usage is TRBV6-6 and J usage is TRBJ2-2; 8 bases are a match to TRBD1. J gave up 6 bases and V 5 bases, and 2 bases lay outside the gene matches. Germline V gives CDR1 MNHNY, CDR2 SVGAGI (reference sequence). The CDR3 contains 13 residues. This chain's CDR3 is CASSQGAPGELFF. CDR3 coding DNA: TGTGCCAGCAGTCAGGGGGCCCCCGGGGAGCTGTTTTTT.

This chain links TRBV4-2 with TRBJ1-3; D ambiguous. CDR1 is LGHNA and CDR2 is YNFKEQ in the germline V gene. V shed 6 bases and J shed 5 bases, with 14 bases lying between them. The CDR3 is made up of 14 amino acids. The DNA of the CDR3 is TGTGCCAGCAGTCCAAATAATAATCGAAACACCATATATTTT. Its protein product is CASSPNNNRNTIYF.

This clonotype was detected only a few times. This sequence joins TRBV6-1 and TRBJ2-5; D could derive from TRBD1 or TRBD2 (5 bases each). Germline CDR1 is MNHNS and CDR2 is SASEGT. The CDR3 is made up of 16 amino acids. V shed 5 bases and J shed 4 bases, with 20 bases lying between them. CDR3 residues: CASSNPGTPSRETQYF. The DNA for the CDR3 is TGTGCCAGCAGTAACCCGGGGACGCCGTCCAGAGAGACCCAGTACTTC.

This clonotype was seen a handful of times. The chain uses TRBV10-3 and TRBJ1-5; D is unresolved. With 6 bases removed from V and 0 bases from J, the gap between germline ends came to 9 bases. The CDR3 is made up of 14 amino acids. Per the germline V gene, CDR1 is ENHRY and CDR2 is SYGVKD. The CDR3 sequence: CAISRIYSNQPQHF. The CDR3 bases are TGTGCCATCAGCCGAATTTATAGCAATCAGCCCCAGCATTTT.

V usage is TRBV6-5 and J usage is TRBJ2-7, with 11 bases aligning to TRBD2. Trimming cost V 0 bases and J 2 bases; bases outside gene matches: 0. Germline-derived CDR1 and CDR2 are MNHEY and SVGAGI. This CDR3 has 15 residues. The CDR3 bases are TGTGCCAGCAGTTACTCGACTAGCGGGGCCTACGAGCAGTACTTC. Its protein is CASSYSTSGAYEQYF.

This clonotype was counted between two and nine times. The chain combines TRBV27 with TRBJ2-1; a weak D match, TRBD2 (6 bases). V was cut by 0 bases and J by 8 bases, with 11 bases left in between. The CDR3 has 14 amino acids. CDR1 is MNHEY, CDR2 SMNVEV, per germline (reference sequence). The CDR3 DNA follows: TGTGCCAGCAGTTTATCACCCGGGAGTGATGAGCAGTTCTTC. It codes for CASSLSPGSDEQFF.

V and J are TRBV18 and TRBJ1-1, with D perhaps matching TRBD1 (5 bases). V shed 3 bases and J shed 7 bases, with 12 bases lying between them. The CDR3 loop spans 13 amino acids. Germline V gene data show CDR1 as KGHSH and CDR2 as LQKENI. The CDR3 DNA reads as TGTGCCAGCTCACCGGAGGGGTGGATTGAAGCTTTCTTT. Protein: CASSPEGWIEAFF.

The CDR3 bases are TGTGCCTGGGAGGACAGGGGAGAGACCCAGTACTTC. It encodes CAWEDRGETQYF. The V and J genes are TRBV30 and TRBJ2-5; 9 positions match TRBD1. Germline CDR1 and CDR2: GTSNPN and SVGIG (reference sequence). Trimming removed 5 bases from V and 4 bases from J; junction bases left unmatched: 2. The CDR3 is 12 residues long.

The gene calls are TRBV6-5 and TRBJ2-1, with 11 nucleotides matching TRBD2. The length of the CDR3 is 15 residues. CDR1 MNHEY and CDR2 SVGAGI come from the germline V gene. V lost 4 bases, J lost 8 bases, and 7 bases stayed unmatched. The CDR3 nucleotides read TGTGCCAGCAGTTTACTAGCGGGAGATTATTATGAGCAGTTCTTC. Residues: CASSLLAGDYYEQFF.

The chain has TRBV20-1 and TRBJ2-3; 8 bases line up with TRBD2. This CDR3 region has 14 residues. Germline assignment: CDR1 DFQATT and CDR2 SNEGSKA (reference sequence). The trim removed 4 bases at V and 3 bases at J, leaving 6 bases unmatched. For the CDR3, the DNA is TGCAGTGCTATTCAAACTAGCGGAACAGATACGCAGTATTTT. This sequence encodes CSAIQTSGTDTQYF.

This chain connects TRBV12-1 to TRBJ2-2. TRBV12-1 is a listed pseudogene. CDR3 length equals 12 residues. The CDR3: CARNKNTGELFF. CDR3 in DNA: TGTGCCAGAAATAAGAACACCGGGGAGCTGTTTTTT.

This clonotype was seen many times. The rearrangement uses TRBV7-9 and TRBJ1-1; D is unclear. CDR1 and CDR2 from the germline V gene are SEHNR and FQNEAQ (reference sequence). The CDR3 sequence is 12 residues long. The V gene lost 1 base and the J gene lost 4 bases, with 4 bases spanning the gap. The CDR3 reads CASSLGTTEAFF. CDR3 in DNA: TGTGCCAGCAGCTTAGGGACCACTGAAGCTTTCTTT.

The chain is built from TRBV5-1 and TRBJ1-1; D possibly corresponds to TRBD1 (5 bases). The CDR3 consists of 12 residues. Germline lookup yields CDR1 SGHRS and CDR2 YFSETQ. V lost 4 bases to trimming and J lost 7 bases, with 11 bases between them. The CDR3 sequence is CASSPGTVEAFF. The DNA of the CDR3 is TGCGCCAGCAGCCCCGGGACGGTTGAAGCTTTCTTT. Based on the CDR3 plus reference TRBV5-1 and TRBJ1-1, the full variable domain is KAGVTQTPRYLIKTRGQQVTLSCSPISGHRSVSWYQQTPGQGLQFLFEYFSETQRNKGNFPGRFSGRQFSNSRSEMNVSTLELGDSALYLCASSPGTVEAFFGQGTRLTVV.

Many counts were recorded for this clonotype. The chain employs TRBV5-1 and TRBJ2-7; 9 nucleotides match TRBD2. V was pared by 0 bases and J by 4 bases, with 5 bases of the junction left unmatched. There are 15 residues in the CDR3. CDR1 and CDR2 (germline): SGHRS, YFSETQ. The CDR3 loop is CASSLAGGRDYEQYF. The CDR3 nucleotides are TGCGCCAGCAGCTTGGCCGGCGGGAGGGATTACGAGCAGTACTTC.

Only a few counts were recorded for this clonotype. This chain links TRBV20-1 with TRBJ2-7; unclear D gene. The V and J ends lost 5 bases and 3 bases respectively, with 17 bases between them. The CDR3 extends over 14 amino acids. Germline V CDR1 and CDR2: DFQATT, SNEGSKA (reference sequence). The CDR3 spells CSALRHFEIYEQYF. CDR3 DNA sequence: TGCAGTGCTTTAAGACATTTTGAGATCTACGAGCAGTACTTC.

CDR3 amino acids: CASGSQGLQTEAFF. The DNA of the CDR3 is TGTGCTAGTGGTTCTCAGGGGTTACAAACTGAAGCTTTCTTT. The rearrangement joins TRBV12-5 to TRBJ1-1, with D possibly matching TRBD1 (6 bases). The CDR3 runs to 14 residues. Germline CDR1 reads LGHNT; CDR2 reads FRNRAP. The V end lost 4 bases, the J end lost 5 bases, and 14 bases lay between the germline ends.

This clonotype occurred a few times. The rearrangement joins TRBV18 to TRBJ2-5; 8 nucleotides line up with TRBD1. The CDR3 runs to 15 residues. Germline CDR1 is KGHSH and CDR2 is LQKENI. J lost 2 bases, V lost 3 bases, and 5 bases had no gene match. The CDR3: CASSPLRTGQETQYF. In DNA, the CDR3 is TGTGCCAGCTCACCCCTTCGGACAGGGCAAGAGACCCAGTACTTC. The full variable domain, in which reference TRBV18 and TRBJ2-5 provide the parts outside the CDR3, is NAGVMQNPRHLVRRRGQEARLRCSPMKGHSHVYWYRQLPEEGLKFMVYLQKENIIDESGMPKERFSAEFPKEGPSILRIQQVVRGDSAAYFCASSPLRTGQETQYFGPGTRLLVL.

This clonotype was seen a handful of times. This chain connects TRBV6-5 to TRBJ1-6; no reliable D call. This CDR3 spans 15 amino acids. Trimming removed 4 bases at V and 7 bases at J, with 14 bases between. Per the germline V gene, CDR1 is MNHEY and CDR2 is SVGAGI. CDR3 amino acids: CASSSPAGPNSPLHF. CDR3 bases: TGTGCCAGCAGTTCCCCGGCAGGCCCAAATTCACCCCTCCACTTT.

This clonotype showed up just a few times. The chain recombines TRBV25-1 with TRBJ2-4; D remains unclear. The CDR3 spans 16 residues. Looked up from germline, CDR1 is MGHDK and CDR2 is SYGVNS. V was shortened by 3 bases and J by 2 bases, with 14 bases between the two germline ends. The CDR3 loop reads CASSESQSVPKNIQYF. As DNA, the CDR3 is TGTGCCAGCAGTGAGTCTCAATCCGTCCCCAAAAACATTCAGTACTTC.

This clonotype was observed a handful of times. The genes are TRBV20-1 and TRBJ2-5; 13 positions match TRBD2. Germline values: CDR1 DFQATT, CDR2 SNEGSKA (reference sequence). The CDR3 is 15 amino acids. V dropped 5 bases and J dropped 2; count of bases not matched to a gene: 5. The CDR3, as DNA: TGCAGTGCTTCCGGACTAGCGGGGGTTCAAGAGACCCAGTACTTC. This translates into CSASGLAGVQETQYF.

In this sample, this clonotype turned up a few times. The chain joins TRBV6-1 to TRBJ1-4; D ambiguous. The CDR3 covers 15 residues. The germline V gene has CDR1 MNHNS and CDR2 SASEGT. V lost 6 bases to trimming and J lost 0 bases, with 11 bases between them. As DNA, the CDR3 is TGTGCCAGCAGGGGCCGGATCTCAACTAATGAAAAACTGTTTTTT. It codes for CASRGRISTNEKLFF.

This clonotype has more than one count but fewer than ten. CDR3 region: CASSFQAGDVYNEQFF. The CDR3 nucleotides are TGTGCCAGCAGCTTTCAAGCGGGAGACGTATACAATGAGCAGTTCTTC. The chain combines TRBV3-1 with TRBJ2-1, with 8 bases that match TRBD2. With V trimmed by 5 bases and J by 4 bases, 10 bases remained unmatched. Looked up from germline, CDR1 is LGHDT and CDR2 is YNNKEL (reference sequence). This CDR3 has 16 residues.

V usage is TRBV24-1 and J usage is TRBJ2-1; 11 bases are a match to TRBD2. The CDR3 has 17 amino acids. J gave up 4 bases and V 1 base, and 5 bases lay outside the gene matches. Germline CDR1 is KGHDR and CDR2 is SFDVKD. The CDR3 DNA is TGTGCCACCAGTGATTTCCTCGGGACTAGCGGATACAATGAGCAGTTCTTC. Translating it yields CATSDFLGTSGYNEQFF.

This clonotype was seen only a few times. The genes are TRBV20-1 and TRBJ1-2, with TRBD1 as a possible D gene (6 bases). V was clipped by 2 bases and J by 5 bases, with 15 bases between them. The germline V gene has CDR1 DFQATT and CDR2 SNEGSKA (reference sequence). CDR3 length: 14 residues. The CDR3 here is CSARRDTRGYGYTF. CDR3 coding DNA: TGCAGTGCTAGAAGGGACACCCGAGGGTATGGCTACACCTTC.

This clonotype was seen more than once but under ten times. The chain has TRBV30 and TRBJ1-2; D uncertain. V was cut by 6 bases and J by 5 bases, with 19 bases left in between. CDR3 length: 14 residues. The germline V gene encodes CDR1 GTSNPN and CDR2 SVGIG (reference sequence). This chain's CDR3 is CACHGKVALYGYTF. The CDR3, as DNA: TGTGCCTGCCATGGGAAGGTAGCTTTGTATGGCTACACCTTC.

A few counts support this clonotype. The DNA for the CDR3 is TGTGCCAGCAGAGGGACAGGGGATCAGCCCCAGTATTTT. Translating it yields CASRGTGDQPQYF. The chain carries TRBV12-3 or TRBV12-4 and TRBJ1-5; 10 positions agree with TRBD1. The DNA end favors TRBJ2-3, so the J call may be wrong. The CDR3 length is 13 residues.

The DNA of the CDR3 is TGCGCCAGCAGCCCTCGGACTAGCGGGGGGACGAACACCGGGGAGCTGTTTTTT. Its translation: CASSPRTSGGTNTGELFF. This rearrangement joins TRBV4-1 to TRBJ2-2; TRBD2 matches 14 bases. Germline V gene sequence: CDR1 MGHRA, CDR2 YSYEKL. The CDR3 length is 18 residues. Losses at the gene ends were 4 bases for V and 0 bases for J; bases not matched to a gene: 4.